The 17 T cell receptor beta chains reported below all come from one sample, sequenced in a study of blood T cell repertoires in COVID-19. The data were produced by immunoSEQ multiplex PCR, yet TCRdb's version contains in-frame clones alone and is incomplete. This sample carries more than 95,000 clones, more than 75% of them seen once, and the ten largest clones take around a quarter. Sequenced material: peripheral blood. The receptors shown here come from a man aged 60-69 years with acute or convalescent COVID-19.

Concerning this clone: Other DNA sequences in the sample encode the same CDR3. The V call is TRBV5-1, the J call TRBJ1-5, with TRBD1 matching over 9 bases. CDR3 length equals 14 residues. Germline trimming cut 0 bases from V and 5 bases from J; bases unmatched to any gene: 0. CDR1 SGHRS and CDR2 YFSETQ come from the germline V gene. DNA for the CDR3: TGCGCCAGCAGCTTGGGACAGGGGGATCAGCCCCAGCATTTT. It codes for CASSLGQGDQPQHF.

V usage is TRBV5-1 and J usage is TRBJ2-3; 8 positions agree with TRBD2. The germline CDR1 and CDR2 sequences are SGHRS and YFSETQ. The CDR3 runs to 17 residues. The V segment lost 4 bases and the J segment 6 bases; nucleotides outside the gene matches: 16. CDR3 residues: CASSLRVSEAGVDTQYF. CDR3 DNA sequence: TGCGCCAGCAGCCTGCGGGTGAGTGAAGCGGGAGTGGATACGCAGTATTTT.

This clone was picked up a small number of times. The chain couples TRBV12-3 or TRBV12-4 to TRBJ2-7; perhaps TRBD2 as D (6 bases). Trimming cost V 3 bases and J 2 bases, with 8 bases left between them. CDR3 length equals 13 residues. The CDR3 DNA reads as TGTGCCAGCAGTTTTCCGGGGGCCTACGAGCAGTACTTC. Translating gives CASSFPGAYEQYF.

The chain uses TRBV11-3 and TRBJ2-5; perhaps TRBD2 as D (5 bases). V was clipped by 1 base and J by 4 bases, with 7 bases between them. The CDR3 spans 13 residues. In germline, CDR1 is SGHNT, CDR2 YENEEA. CDR3 coding DNA: TGTGCCAGCAGCTTAGTTCGGGGAGAGACCCAGTACTTC. Its translation: CASSLVRGETQYF.

The V gene is TRBV28, the J gene TRBJ2-1; 9 bases line up with TRBD1. V was pared by 6 bases and J by 7 bases, with 34 bases of the junction left unmatched. The CDR3 covers 23 residues. Germline CDR1 reads MDHEN; CDR2 reads SYDVKM. The DNA for the CDR3 is TGTGCCAGCAGCCCCTCCTTGGGACAGGGAATTCGGGGTGATGAGGGGGTCAGTAATGAGCAGTTCTTC. Its translation: CASSPSLGQGIRGDEGVSNEQFF.

The chain employs TRBV9 and TRBJ1-4; 8 nucleotides match TRBD1. Losses at the gene ends were 3 bases for V and 0 bases for J; bases not matched to a gene: 4. Per the germline V gene, CDR1 is SGDLS and CDR2 is YYNGEE. The CDR3 sequence is 16 residues long. CDR3 sequence reads: CASSGQGSATNEKLFF. The CDR3 DNA is TGTGCCAGCAGCGGACAGGGGTCAGCAACTAATGAAAAACTGTTTTTT.

This clone was recorded many times. V and J are TRBV5-1 and TRBJ1-3; D possibly corresponds to TRBD1 (5 bases). V lost 1 base and J lost 2, with 16 bases in between. The germline V gene encodes CDR1 SGHRS and CDR2 YFSETQ. CDR3 length: 17 residues. CDR3 protein: CASSLSPGNPTGNTIYF. The CDR3 DNA follows: TGCGCCAGCAGCTTGTCTCCAGGGAATCCTACTGGAAACACCATATATTTT.

V is TRBV28 and J is TRBJ1-2; D gene ambiguous. CDR1 MDHEN and CDR2 SYDVKM come from the germline V gene. The CDR3 extends over 14 amino acids. V was pared by 3 bases and J by 4 bases, with 12 bases between. The CDR3 DNA reads as TGTGCCAGCAGTTTCCCCATTCGGGGCTATGGCTACACCTTC. This codes for CASSFPIRGYGYTF.

In this sample, this clone turned up many times. The chain combines TRBV11-3 with TRBJ1-1; TRBD1 is a possible D gene (5 bases). The V and J ends lost 2 bases and 5 bases respectively, with 18 bases between them. Germline V CDR1 and CDR2: SGHNT, YENEEA. This CDR3 has 16 residues. In DNA form, the CDR3 reads TGTGCCAGCAGCTTACCAAAGGGGATCGGAGGGACTGAAGCTTTCTTT. Its protein is CASSLPKGIGGTEAFF.

This clone was recorded once. This chain connects TRBV3-1 (or the pseudogene TRBV3-2) to TRBJ2-5, with TRBD2 identical over 10 bases. Trimming at V came to 5 bases and at J to 5 bases, leaving 14 bases not matched to a gene. CDR3 length: 17 amino acids. Germline lookup yields CDR1 LGHDT and CDR2 YNNKEL (reference sequence). The CDR3 here is CASSSPLASGSRETQYF. The CDR3 DNA follows: TGTGCCAGCAGCTCCCCGCTGGCTAGCGGGAGTCGGGAGACCCAGTACTTC.

CDR3: CASSPGQGHGELFF. The DNA for the CDR3 is TGTGCCAGCTCACCCGGGCAGGGTCACGGGGAGCTGTTTTTT. The chain employs TRBV18 and TRBJ2-2; perhaps TRBD1 as D (5 bases). The CDR3 totals 14 residues. Germline V lookup: CDR1 KGHSH, CDR2 LQKENI. Deletions cut 3 bases from V and 7 bases from J, with 12 bases between.

The chain links TRBV25-1 to TRBJ2-5; 9 positions match TRBD2. V was clipped by 2 bases and J by 5 bases; unmatched bases: 3. CDR3 length: 14 residues. Germline assignment: CDR1 MGHDK and CDR2 SYGVNS. CDR3: CASSEPGLAETQYF. The CDR3 DNA sequence: TGTGCCAGCAGTGAACCCGGACTAGCGGAGACCCAGTACTTC.

The DNA for the CDR3 is TGTGCCAGCTCACGGGACCTGGGAGGGGATCAGCCCCAGCATTTT. Translating gives CASSRDLGGDQPQHF. The chain links TRBV18 to TRBJ1-5; weak D call: TRBD1 (5 bases). Looked up from germline, CDR1 is KGHSH and CDR2 is LQKENI. The CDR3 covers 15 residues. The V and J ends lost 4 bases and 5 bases respectively, with 15 bases between them.

V is TRBV5-4 and J is TRBJ1-5, with TRBD1 identical over 8 bases. This CDR3 has 15 residues. J lost 6 bases, V lost 0 bases, and 5 bases had no gene match. The V gene's germline CDR1 is SGHNT and CDR2 YYREEE (reference sequence). The CDR3 DNA sequence: TGTGCCAGCAGCTTGGACAGGGGGAGGAGTCAGCCCCAGCATTTT. Its protein product is CASSLDRGRSQPQHF.

Concerning this clone itself: Additional DNA sequences in this sample encode the identical CDR3. V and J are TRBV5-1 and TRBJ1-3, with D unresolved. Germline assignment: CDR1 SGHRS and CDR2 YFSETQ. V lost 2 bases to trimming and J lost 0 bases, with 6 bases between them. The CDR3 runs 14 residues. CDR3 sequence: CASSFGDSGNTIYF. The CDR3 nucleotides are TGCGCCAGCAGCTTCGGTGACTCTGGAAACACCATATATTTT.

The J gene is TRBJ1-3, the V gene TRBV19, with D possibly TRBD1 on 6 matching bases. This CDR3 is built from 16 residues. The V and J ends lost 6 bases and 0 bases respectively, with 15 bases between them. The germline V gene has CDR1 LNHDA and CDR2 SQIVND (reference sequence). The CDR3 spells CASRDRSWSSGNTIYF. CDR3 nucleotide sequence: TGTGCCAGTAGAGACAGGTCTTGGAGCTCTGGAAACACCATATATTTT. Full variable domain (rest looked up from reference TRBV19 and TRBJ1-3): DGGITQSPKYLFRKEGQNVTLSCEQNLNHDAMYWYRQDPGQGLRLIYYSQIVNDFQKGDIAEGYSVSREKKESFPLTVTSAQKNPTAFYLCASRDRSWSSGNTIYFGEGSWLTVV.

The genes are TRBV18 and TRBJ1-2, with D uncertain. Germline CDR1 KGHSH, CDR2 LQKENI. The CDR3 totals 11 residues. Trimming shortened V by 5 bases and J by 7 bases, and 8 bases separated the two germline ends. This chain's CDR3 is CASSASGGYTF. CDR3 bases: TGTGCCAGCTCAGCCAGTGGTGGCTACACCTTC. The full variable domain, rest sourced from reference TRBV18 and TRBJ1-2, is NAGVMQNPRHLVRRRGQEARLRCSPMKGHSHVYWYRQLPEEGLKFMVYLQKENIIDESGMPKERFSAEFPKEGPSILRIQQVVRGDSAAYFCASSASGGYTFGSGTRLTVV.